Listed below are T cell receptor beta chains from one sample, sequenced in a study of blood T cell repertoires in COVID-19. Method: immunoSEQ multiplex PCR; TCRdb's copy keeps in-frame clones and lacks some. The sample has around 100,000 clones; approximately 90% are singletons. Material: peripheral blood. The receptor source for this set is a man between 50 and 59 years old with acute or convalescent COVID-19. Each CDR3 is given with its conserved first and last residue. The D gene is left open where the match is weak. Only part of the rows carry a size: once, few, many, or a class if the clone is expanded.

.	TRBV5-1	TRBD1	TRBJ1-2	CASSLYGQGANYGYTF	TGCGCCAGCAGCTTGTACGGACAGGGGGCAAACTATGGCTACACCTTC
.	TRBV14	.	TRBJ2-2	CASSQVLGGTGELFF	TGTGCCAGCAGCCAAGTCTTAGGGGGCACCGGGGAGCTGTTTTTT
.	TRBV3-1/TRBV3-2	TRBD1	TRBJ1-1	CASSDRGQNTEAFF	TGTGCCAGCAGCGACAGGGGGCAGAACACTGAAGCTTTCTTT
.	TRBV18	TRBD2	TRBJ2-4	CASSPGGGNIQYF	TGTGCCAGCTCACCAGGGGGAGGGAACATTCAGTACTTC
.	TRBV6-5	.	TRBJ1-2	CASSYFQGNGYTF	TGTGCCAGCAGTTACTTCCAGGGGAATGGCTACACCTTC
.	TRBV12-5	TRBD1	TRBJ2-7	CASALDRGIHEQYF	TGTGCTAGTGCCTTGGACAGGGGAATTCACGAGCAGTACTTC
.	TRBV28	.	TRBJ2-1	CASSLGPFNEQFF	TGTGCCAGCAGTCTGGGCCCCTTTAATGAGCAGTTCTTC
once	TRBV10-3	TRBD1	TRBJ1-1	CATAGGSREAFF	TGTGCCACCGCAGGGGGAAGCCGTGAAGCTTTCTTT
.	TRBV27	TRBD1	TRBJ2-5	CASSQGEETQYF	TGTGCCAGCAGTCAGGGGGAAGAGACCCAGTACTTC
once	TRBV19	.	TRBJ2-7	CASSISGTFSSYEQYF	TGTGCCAGTAGTATAAGCGGGACATTTTCATCCTACGAGCAGTACTTC
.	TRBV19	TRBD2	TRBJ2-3	CASSIRSSGRAGDTQYF	TGTGCCAGTAGTATAAGGTCGAGCGGGAGGGCCGGAGATACGCAGTATTTT
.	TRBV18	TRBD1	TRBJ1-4	CATKGQGGEKLFF	TGTGCCACCAAGGGACAGGGAGGAGAAAAACTGTTTTTT
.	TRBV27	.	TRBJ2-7	CASSSYYEQYF	TGTGCCAGCAGTTCCTACTACGAGCAGTACTTC
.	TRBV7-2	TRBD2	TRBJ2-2	CASSPPGLAFTGELFF	TGTGCCAGCAGCCCGCCGGGACTAGCCTTCACCGGGGAGCTGTTTTTT
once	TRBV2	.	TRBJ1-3	CAMPGQKQNTIYF	TGTGCCATGCCGGGACAAAAACAGAACACCATATATTTT